These T cell receptor beta chains were read from a single sample in a study of blood T cell repertoires in COVID-19. The method was immunoSEQ multiplex PCR; TCRdb's version includes in-frame clones alone and lacks a portion of them. This table holds roughly 330,000 clones, around 87% found once. Material: PBMCs or T cells enriched from blood (not recorded which). The source of these receptors is a woman between 25 and 40 years old who had recovered from COVID-19. Both conserved end residues are part of each CDR3. Some rows mark clone size as missing; the rest say once, few, many or name a class of expanded clone.

J: TRBJ1-1; size: -; V: TRBV6-1; length: 16; CDR3: CASSDTTGHPNTEAFF
J: TRBJ1-5; size: -; V: TRBV3-1/TRBV3-2; length: 13; CDR3: CASSQSRGQPQHF
J: TRBJ2-5; size: -; V: TRBV11-2; length: 16; CDR3: CASSRGKDGSGETQYF
J: TRBJ1-4; size: few; V: TRBV13; length: 17; CDR3: CASSFYRESGTNEKLFF
J: TRBJ1-4; size: few; V: TRBV19; length: 14; CDR3: CASSIWEDREKLFF
J: TRBJ1-1; size: -; V: TRBV27; length: 17; CDR3: CASSSYSGTGMGTEAFF
J: TRBJ1-1; size: few; V: TRBV5-1; length: 13; CDR3: CASSFRDRAEAFF
J: TRBJ1-6; size: once; V: TRBV6-1; length: 13; CDR3: CASSEARNSPLHF
J: TRBJ1-2; size: -; V: TRBV4-3; length: 16; CDR3: CASSQDPRQGRSGYTF
J: TRBJ2-3; size: -; V: TRBV6-5; length: 15; CDR3: CASSYFGGYTDTQYF
J: TRBJ2-7; size: -; V: TRBV28; length: 14; CDR3: CASSPRTGNYEQYF
J: TRBJ2-7; size: -; V: TRBV6-5; length: 15; CDR3: CASSYSGVFDYEQYF
J: TRBJ1-2; size: -; V: TRBV7-9; length: 14; CDR3: CASSLGREKGTEVF
J: TRBJ2-2; size: -; V: TRBV10-1; length: 16; CDR3: CASSESGSGNTGELFF
J: TRBJ2-2; size: -; V: TRBV6-5; length: 14; CDR3: CASSYGLATGELFF
J: TRBJ2-2; size: -; V: TRBV18; length: 15; CDR3: CASSPGTPEGWKLFF
J: TRBJ2-1; size: -; V: TRBV19; length: 17; CDR3: CASSIGTFLSSYNEQFF
J: TRBJ2-7; size: once; V: TRBV11-3; length: 12; CDR3: CASSLTGGEQYF
J: TRBJ1-4; size: few; V: TRBV2; length: 15; CDR3: CASSEARGYNEKLFF
J: TRBJ1-6; size: -; V: TRBV19; length: 14; CDR3: CASRITGDDSPLHF
J: TRBJ1-5; size: -; V: TRBV4-2; length: 15; CDR3: CASSQDAYSNQPQHF
J: TRBJ1-3; size: -; V: TRBV23-1; length: 18; CDR3: CASSQSPPGQGGGNTIYF
J: TRBJ2-5; size: -; V: TRBV5-1; length: 15; CDR3: CASTNTEGGWETQYF
J: TRBJ1-4; size: once; V: TRBV3-1/TRBV3-2; length: 16; CDR3: CASSSTRGDGAEKLFF
J: TRBJ2-7; size: -; V: TRBV6-5; length: 11; CDR3: CASGQTYEQYF
J: TRBJ2-3; size: -; V: TRBV11-1; length: 15; CDR3: CASSSYPISTDTQYF
J: TRBJ2-1; size: -; V: TRBV29-1; length: 12; CDR3: CSVGLVYNEQFF
J: TRBJ1-2; size: once; V: TRBV29-1; length: 11; CDR3: CSSATSDGYTF
J: TRBJ2-1; size: -; V: TRBV5-1; length: 15; CDR3: CASSLGQGAFNEQFF
J: TRBJ1-6; size: -; V: TRBV5-1; length: 16; CDR3: CASSLGPGGTNSPLHF
J: TRBJ1-5; size: -; V: TRBV6-1; length: 15; CDR3: CASSESGGSNQPQHF
J: TRBJ1-2; size: once; V: TRBV30; length: 14; CDR3: CAWSSDRTNYGYTF
J: TRBJ1-3; size: -; V: TRBV30; length: 18; CDR3: CAWSPLPGGRRIGDTIYF
J: TRBJ1-2; size: -; V: TRBV7-6; length: 17; CDR3: CASSLRTGWATDYGYTF
J: TRBJ1-1; size: -; V: TRBV28; length: 16; CDR3: CASSLAGDRGYTEAFF
J: TRBJ2-3; size: -; V: TRBV9; length: 16; CDR3: CASSVLAGAHTDTQYF
J: TRBJ1-5; size: -; V: TRBV6-5; length: 14; CDR3: CASGLGGSNQPQHF
J: TRBJ2-1; size: -; V: TRBV29-1; length: 13; CDR3: CSVVIPPYNEQFF
J: TRBJ2-1; size: -; V: TRBV28; length: 16; CDR3: CASRPSGTGGYNEQFF
J: TRBJ1-2; size: few; V: TRBV7-8; length: 14; CDR3: CASSLAPTRYGYTF
J: TRBJ2-7; size: -; V: TRBV6-5; length: 14; CDR3: CASLRGTLPHEQYF
J: TRBJ1-4; size: -; V: TRBV5-4; length: 14; CDR3: CASSFNTANEKLFF
J: TRBJ2-2; size: -; V: TRBV7-2; length: 18; CDR3: CASSLGILAGGFTGELFF
J: TRBJ2-7; size: -; V: TRBV5-4; length: 15; CDR3: CASSLGGFDEREQYF
J: TRBJ1-2; size: -; V: TRBV6-6; length: 20; CDR3: CASSLKPGTGNVIFRYGYTF
J: TRBJ2-7; size: -; V: TRBV7-2; length: 16; CDR3: CASSLAGAGVRYEQYF